This T cell receptor beta chain is from a study of neurological immune-mediated disorders (dated by TCRdb to between 2018 and 2021). In the study overall: Peripheral blood TCR-beta repertoires from HTLV-I-associated myelopathy (HAM/TSP) patients, multiple sclerosis patients and healthy controls were compared by UMI-based sequencing. The cohort was made up of 68 subjects, consisting of 14 HAM/TSP patients, some 34 multiple sclerosis patients and about 20 healthy controls. Alongside PBMC samples, the set of 106 TCR-beta libraries contained longitudinal samples, technical triplicates, and paired CD4+ and CD8+ T-cell subsets that had been sorted. General findings and caveats noted by the study authors: TCR clonal expansion was highest in HAM/TSP patients and lowest in MS patients, with MS patients falling below even healthy controls. No identical CDR3 amino acid sequences were found to be shared among expanded clones across subjects, suggesting that TCR-beta repertoires were private in all groups.

To synthesize cDNA, template-switch 5'RACE was performed with a primer carrying a 10-nucleotide random unique molecular identifier so that each TCR transcript was tagged. Every sequencing run covered 15-18 subjects and yielded more than 180 million TCR-beta sequences. The RNeasy kit was used to extract total RNA. TCR-beta VDJ regions were amplified with primers for the TCR constant region and the 5'RACE anchor, using the KAPA Real-time Library Amplification kit. A first PCR added sample indexes and Illumina adaptors, after which a second PCR increased the library yield. After Ampure bead purification, the roughly 650 bp TCR product was size-selected on a 2% E-gel SizeSelection system. Before pooling, library quality was assessed on a Bioanalyzer, concentration was determined with Qubit, and library quantification was performed with the Kapa Library Quantification kit. Libraries were sequenced paired-end 2 x 150 bp on an Illumina HiSeq 2500. To increase sequence diversity, roughly 24-30% phiX was spiked into each library pool. For the original study's pipeline: The UMI-based MiGEC pipeline processed quality-filtered reads and removed over 80% of raw TCR sequences during error correction. IMGT germline references were used for aligning VDJ genes, and each clonotype was defined as a unique CDR3 amino acid sequence together with its V-J genes. Clonal expansion, Shannon diversity, and CDR3 relatedness (CalcPairwiseDistances, ClusterSamples) were evaluated with VDJtools, and phylogenetic trees were built with CLCbio workbench. Expanded clones were defined as having at least 8 unique UMIs, based on coefficient-of-variation modelling across technical triplicates. Starting from the raw public reads, TCRdb applied fastp trimming at Q25, assembled clones with MiXCR and retained in-frame beta chains. Rows with one shared CDR3 protein collapse into an entry with the most common genes and DNA. V and J calls and clone size were set by TCRdb, not the authors. Recorded for this sample are about 30,000 distinct CDR3 sequences; 12% of them occurred a single time. Of the sample, roughly 5% falls within the top ten clones.

As encoded in the germline V gene (reference sequence), CDR1 is MNHEY while CDR2 is SMNVEV. A distance of 15 bases separates the germline ends of V and J, which lose 5 bases and 5 bases respectively. The CDR3 goes from the cysteine to the phenylalanine over 15 residues. The sequence is cut down to CDR3 DNA, 45 bases in frame from base 1. Healthy controls were blood bank volunteers in Maryland, USA. Libraries from unsorted PBMCs were made from 2 million PBMCs kept in RNAlater at -80 degrees C until RNA extraction. Peripheral blood was subjected to Ficoll-Hypaque density gradient centrifugation to isolate PBMCs, which were then cryopreserved in liquid nitrogen. This clonotype was counted ten times or more. Its recognized antigen is unknown. Base qualities were left out, and no much larger clone turns up one base away.

The chain links TRBV27 with TRBJ2-2; the D gene cannot be named for sure. The clonotype comes from a woman aged 55 to 70 in good health. Sample: PBMCs. The nucleotides read TGTGCCAGCAGTCGACTGGATAAAAAGACCGGGGAGCTGTTTTTT. This encodes CASSRLDKKTGELFF.